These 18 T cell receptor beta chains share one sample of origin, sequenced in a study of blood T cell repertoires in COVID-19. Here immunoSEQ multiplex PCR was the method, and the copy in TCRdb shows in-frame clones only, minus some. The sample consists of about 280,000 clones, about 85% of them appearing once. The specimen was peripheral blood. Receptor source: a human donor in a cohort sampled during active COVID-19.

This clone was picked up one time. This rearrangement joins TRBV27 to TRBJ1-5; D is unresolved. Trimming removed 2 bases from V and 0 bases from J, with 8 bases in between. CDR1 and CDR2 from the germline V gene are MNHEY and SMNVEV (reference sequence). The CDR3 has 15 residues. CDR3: CASSLNSYSNQPQHF. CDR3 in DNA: TGTGCCAGCAGTTTAAACAGTTATAGCAATCAGCCCCAGCATTTT.

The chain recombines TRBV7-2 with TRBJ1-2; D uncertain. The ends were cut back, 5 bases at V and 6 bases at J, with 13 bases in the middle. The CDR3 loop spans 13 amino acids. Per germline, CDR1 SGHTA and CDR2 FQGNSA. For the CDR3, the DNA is TGTGCCAGCAGCCCTATCTCGAGGAATGGCTACACCTTC. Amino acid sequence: CASSPISRNGYTF.

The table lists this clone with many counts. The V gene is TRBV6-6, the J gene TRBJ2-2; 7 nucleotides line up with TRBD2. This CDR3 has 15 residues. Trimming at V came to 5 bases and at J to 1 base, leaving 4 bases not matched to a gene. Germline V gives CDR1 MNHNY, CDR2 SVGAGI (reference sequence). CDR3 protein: CASSGRALNTGELFF. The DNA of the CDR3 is TGTGCCAGCAGTGGGAGGGCTCTGAACACCGGGGAGCTGTTTTTT.

The CDR3 region has the DNA TGTGCCAGCAGTGATGACTACCTGGGGGGACGCCAGCATTTT. Protein sequence: CASSDDYLGGRQHF. The rearrangement joins TRBV6-1 to TRBJ1-5, with D perhaps matching TRBD1 (5 bases). The germline V gene has CDR1 MNHNS and CDR2 SASEGT. CDR3 length: 14 residues. V was trimmed by 3 bases and J by 12 bases, leaving 18 bases between them.

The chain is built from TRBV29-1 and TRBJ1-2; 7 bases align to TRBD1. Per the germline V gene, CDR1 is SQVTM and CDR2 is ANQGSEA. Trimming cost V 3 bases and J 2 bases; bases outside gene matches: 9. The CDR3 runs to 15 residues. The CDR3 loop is CSVDETGDKNYGYTF. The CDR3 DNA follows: TGCAGCGTTGACGAAACAGGGGACAAAAACTATGGCTACACCTTC.

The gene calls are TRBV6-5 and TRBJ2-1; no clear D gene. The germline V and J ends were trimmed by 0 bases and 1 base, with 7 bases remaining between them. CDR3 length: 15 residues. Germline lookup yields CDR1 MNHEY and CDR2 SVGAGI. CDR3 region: CASSYSPSSYNEQFF. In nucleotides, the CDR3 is TGTGCCAGCAGTTACTCCCCTAGTTCCTACAATGAGCAGTTCTTC.

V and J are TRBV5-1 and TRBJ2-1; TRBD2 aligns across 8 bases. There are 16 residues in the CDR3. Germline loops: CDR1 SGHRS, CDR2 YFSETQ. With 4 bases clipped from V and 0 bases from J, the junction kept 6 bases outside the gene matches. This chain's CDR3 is CASSQKLAASYNEQFF. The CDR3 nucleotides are TGCGCCAGCAGCCAGAAACTAGCGGCCTCCTACAATGAGCAGTTCTTC.

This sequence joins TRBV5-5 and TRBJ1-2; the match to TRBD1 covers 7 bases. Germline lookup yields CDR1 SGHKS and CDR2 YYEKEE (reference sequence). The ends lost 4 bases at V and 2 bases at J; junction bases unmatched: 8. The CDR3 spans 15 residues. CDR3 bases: TGTGCCAGCAGCCCTGGTCCGGGACAGAACTATGGCTACACCTTC. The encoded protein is CASSPGPGQNYGYTF.

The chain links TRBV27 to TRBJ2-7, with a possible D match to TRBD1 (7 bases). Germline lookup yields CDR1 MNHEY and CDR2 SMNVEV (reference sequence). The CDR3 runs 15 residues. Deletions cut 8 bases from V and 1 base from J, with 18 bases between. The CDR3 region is CASGGGVGHSYEQYF. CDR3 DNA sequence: TGTGCCAGCGGAGGGGGCGTCGGCCATTCCTACGAGCAGTACTTC.

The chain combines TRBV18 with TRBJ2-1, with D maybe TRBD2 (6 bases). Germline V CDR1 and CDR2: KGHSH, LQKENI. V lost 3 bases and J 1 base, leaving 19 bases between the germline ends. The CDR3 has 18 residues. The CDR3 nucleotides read TGTGCCAGCTCACCGCCAAACACGGGGGTAGGGTCCTACAATGAGCAGTTCTTC. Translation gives CASSPPNTGVGSYNEQFF.

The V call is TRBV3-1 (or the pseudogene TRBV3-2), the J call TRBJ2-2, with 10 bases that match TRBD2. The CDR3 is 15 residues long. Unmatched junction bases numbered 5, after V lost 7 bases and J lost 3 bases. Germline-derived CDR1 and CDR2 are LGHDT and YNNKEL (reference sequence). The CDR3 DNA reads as TGTGCCAGCACCCGGACTAGCGGCGACACCGGGGAGCTGTTTTTT. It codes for CASTRTSGDTGELFF.

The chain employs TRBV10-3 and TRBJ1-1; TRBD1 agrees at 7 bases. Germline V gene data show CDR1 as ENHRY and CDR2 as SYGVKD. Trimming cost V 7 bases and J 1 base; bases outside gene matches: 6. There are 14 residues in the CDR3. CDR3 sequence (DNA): TGTGCCATCAAACAGGGGACAGAGAACACTGAAGCTTTCTTT. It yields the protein CAIKQGTENTEAFF.

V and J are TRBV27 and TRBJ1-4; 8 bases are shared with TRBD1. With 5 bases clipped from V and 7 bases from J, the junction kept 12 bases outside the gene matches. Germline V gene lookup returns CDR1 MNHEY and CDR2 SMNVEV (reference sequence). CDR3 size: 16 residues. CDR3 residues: CASSAYSTGGSEKLFF. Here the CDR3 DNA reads TGTGCCAGCAGTGCGTACTCCACAGGGGGGAGTGAAAAACTGTTTTTT.

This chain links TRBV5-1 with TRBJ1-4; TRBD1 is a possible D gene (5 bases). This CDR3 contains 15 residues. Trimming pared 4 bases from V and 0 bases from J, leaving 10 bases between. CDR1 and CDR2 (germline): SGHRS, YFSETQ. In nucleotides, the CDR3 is TGCGCCAGCAGCCCACGACAGACAACTAATGAAAAACTGTTTTTT. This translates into CASSPRQTTNEKLFF.

As DNA, the CDR3 is TGTGCCAGTAGCTTGGGACTAGCGGGACCCTACGAGCAGTACTTC. Encoded protein: CASSLGLAGPYEQYF. This chain uses TRBV19 with TRBJ2-7, with 13 bases fitting TRBD2. The V and J ends lost 6 bases and 2 bases, in that order; junction bases with no gene match: 4. In germline, CDR1 is LNHDA, CDR2 SQIVND (reference sequence). The CDR3 contains 15 residues. The full variable domain, completed using reference TRBV19 and TRBJ2-7, is DGGITQSPKYLFRKEGQNVTLSCEQNLNHDAMYWYRQDPGQGLRLIYYSQIVNDFQKGDIAEGYSVSREKKESFPLTVTSAQKNPTAFYLCASSLGLAGPYEQYFGPGTRLTVT.

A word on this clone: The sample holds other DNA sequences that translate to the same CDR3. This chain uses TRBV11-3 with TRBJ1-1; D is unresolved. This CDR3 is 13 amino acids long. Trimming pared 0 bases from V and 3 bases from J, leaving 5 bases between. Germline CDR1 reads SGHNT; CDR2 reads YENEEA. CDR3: CASSLDRDTEAFF. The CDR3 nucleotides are TGTGCCAGCAGCTTAGATCGGGACACTGAAGCTTTCTTT.

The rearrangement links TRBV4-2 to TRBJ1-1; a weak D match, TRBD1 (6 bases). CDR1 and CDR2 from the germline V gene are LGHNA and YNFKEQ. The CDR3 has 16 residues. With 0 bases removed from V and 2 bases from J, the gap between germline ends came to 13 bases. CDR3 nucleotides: TGTGCCAGCAGCCAAGATGAGGGGGGGGTTAACACTGAAGCTTTCTTT. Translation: CASSQDEGGVNTEAFF.

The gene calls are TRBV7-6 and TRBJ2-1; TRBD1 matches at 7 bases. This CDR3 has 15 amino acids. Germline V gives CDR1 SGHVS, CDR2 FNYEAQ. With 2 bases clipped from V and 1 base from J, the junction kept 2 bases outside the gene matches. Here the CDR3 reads CASSLRQGSYNEQFF. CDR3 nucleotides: TGTGCCAGCAGCTTACGACAGGGTTCCTACAATGAGCAGTTCTTC.